This is a list of T cell receptor beta chains from one sample in a study of blood T cell repertoires in COVID-19. Only in-frame clones appear in the TCRdb table, and some are missing; sequencing was by immunoSEQ multiplex PCR. This table has around 130,000 clones, approximately 84% appearing once. The sequenced sample consisted of peripheral blood. Receptor source: a woman at least 80 years old with acute or convalescent COVID-19. Each CDR3 is given with its conserved first and last residue. The D gene is left open where the match is weak. Expanded clones are given a class, and other clones once, few, many or no size at all.

J gene: TRBJ1-1; clone size: NA; V gene: TRBV7-2; D gene: NA; CDR3 DNA: TGTGCCAGCAGCGGTGACAGCCTGAACACTGAAGCTTTCTTT; CDR3 protein: CASSGDSLNTEAFF
J gene: TRBJ2-5; clone size: once; V gene: TRBV7-2; D gene: TRBD1; CDR3 DNA: TGTGCCAGCAGCTTATCCCATCGGACAGGGGTGACCCAGTACTTC; CDR3 protein: CASSLSHRTGVTQYF
J gene: TRBJ1-5; clone size: few; V gene: TRBV7-2; D gene: TRBD1; CDR3 DNA: TGTGCCAGCAGACCTACAGGGGGCCTTCAGCCCCAGCATTTT; CDR3 protein: CASRPTGGLQPQHF
J gene: TRBJ1-1; clone size: NA; V gene: TRBV21-1; D gene: NA; CDR3 DNA: TGTGCCAGCAGCGTCCCGGGACAGGGGACTGAAGCTTTCTTT; CDR3 protein: CASSVPGQGTEAFF
J gene: TRBJ2-7; clone size: NA; V gene: TRBV5-4; D gene: TRBD2; CDR3 DNA: TGTGCCAGCAGCCAAGGAGTCTCGGGAGGGTACTACGAGCAGTACTTC; CDR3 protein: CASSQGVSGGYYEQYF
J gene: TRBJ1-2; clone size: NA; V gene: TRBV19; D gene: NA; CDR3 DNA: TGTGCCACGAGGGAGGTTCACTATGGCTACACCTTC; CDR3 protein: CATREVHYGYTF
J gene: TRBJ2-5; clone size: NA; V gene: TRBV5-1; D gene: NA; CDR3 DNA: TGCGCCAGCAGCTTGTTACGGGGGGCCTCAGAGACCCAGTACTTC; CDR3 protein: CASSLLRGASETQYF
J gene: TRBJ2-7; clone size: NA; V gene: TRBV15; D gene: TRBD2; CDR3 DNA: TGTGCCACCAGCGGCGGTACGGCGGGAGGGCCTTCCTACGAGCAGTACTTC; CDR3 protein: CATSGGTAGGPSYEQYF
J gene: TRBJ2-5; clone size: NA; V gene: TRBV6-5; D gene: TRBD1; CDR3 DNA: TGTGCCAGCAGACAGGGGGCTCAAGAGACCCAGTACTTC; CDR3 protein: CASRQGAQETQYF
J gene: TRBJ2-3; clone size: NA; V gene: TRBV5-1; D gene: TRBD1; CDR3 DNA: TGCGCCAGCAGGAGGGGGCGAGGCACAGATACGCAGTATTTT; CDR3 protein: CASRRGRGTDTQYF
J gene: TRBJ2-4; clone size: NA; V gene: TRBV4-2; D gene: NA; CDR3 DNA: TGTGCCAGCAGCCAAGTAGAGGGGGTAGTCAAAAACATTCAGTACTTC; CDR3 protein: CASSQVEGVVKNIQYF
J gene: TRBJ1-1; clone size: NA; V gene: TRBV7-8; D gene: NA; CDR3 DNA: TGTGCCACTTCACCGGACATAATAAGCCCTGAAGCTTTCTTT; CDR3 protein: CATSPDIISPEAFF
J gene: TRBJ1-6; clone size: NA; V gene: TRBV18; D gene: TRBD1; CDR3 DNA: TGTGCCAGCTCGTTAGACAGGGGAAATTCACCCCTCCACTTT; CDR3 protein: CASSLDRGNSPLHF
J gene: TRBJ2-7; clone size: NA; V gene: TRBV2; D gene: TRBD2; CDR3 DNA: TGTGCCAGCAGTTTCCCTAGCGGGAATAGCGAGCAGTACTTC; CDR3 protein: CASSFPSGNSEQYF
J gene: TRBJ2-5; clone size: NA; V gene: TRBV19; D gene: NA; CDR3 DNA: TGTGCCAGTAGTATAACCTCAGGACAGATGGGTGGGACCCAGTACTTC; CDR3 protein: CASSITSGQMGGTQYF
J gene: TRBJ2-7; clone size: NA; V gene: TRBV7-2; D gene: TRBD2; CDR3 DNA: TGTGCCAGCAGCCCGGGACTAGCGGGAGTCGAGCAGTACTTC; CDR3 protein: CASSPGLAGVEQYF
J gene: TRBJ2-3; clone size: NA; V gene: TRBV30; D gene: TRBD1; CDR3 DNA: TGTGCCTGGAGTGTAGGGACAGGGGACACAGATACGCAGTATTTT; CDR3 protein: CAWSVGTGDTDTQYF
J gene: TRBJ1-4; clone size: NA; V gene: TRBV5-6; D gene: NA; CDR3 DNA: TGTGCCAGCAGCTTGCGTCTTGGGGGGTCAAGCGAAAAACTGTTTTTT; CDR3 protein: CASSLRLGGSSEKLFF
J gene: TRBJ2-5; clone size: NA; V gene: TRBV12-5; D gene: TRBD1; CDR3 DNA: TGTGCTAGTGGTTTGGGAGGGGGCCGGGAGACCCAGTACTTC; CDR3 protein: CASGLGGGRETQYF
J gene: TRBJ2-3; clone size: NA; V gene: TRBV10-2; D gene: NA; CDR3 DNA: TGCGCCAGCAGTGAGTCTCGGCGGCCTCCCCGCGGGGATACGCAGTATTTT; CDR3 protein: CASSESRRPPRGDTQYF
J gene: TRBJ2-7; clone size: NA; V gene: TRBV4-3; D gene: NA; CDR3 DNA: TGCGCCAGCAGCCAGGGCAGAACCTACGAGCAGTACTTC; CDR3 protein: CASSQGRTYEQYF
J gene: TRBJ2-4; clone size: NA; V gene: TRBV7-2; D gene: TRBD2; CDR3 DNA: TGTGCCAGCAGCTTAGAGCGGGGGGACATTCAGTACTTC; CDR3 protein: CASSLERGDIQYF
J gene: TRBJ1-2; clone size: NA; V gene: TRBV19; D gene: TRBD1; CDR3 DNA: TGTGCCAGTAGCAATGGACAGGATGATGGCTACACCTTC; CDR3 protein: CASSNGQDDGYTF
J gene: TRBJ1-6; clone size: NA; V gene: TRBV14; D gene: NA; CDR3 DNA: TGTGCCAGCAGCCGATGGGGGTCGGGGGATTCACCCCTCCACTTT; CDR3 protein: CASSRWGSGDSPLHF
J gene: TRBJ2-7; clone size: NA; V gene: TRBV5-1; D gene: TRBD1; CDR3 DNA: TGCGCCAGCAGGCCTCGACAGGGGCTTACCTACGAGCAGTACTTC; CDR3 protein: CASRPRQGLTYEQYF
J gene: TRBJ1-2; clone size: NA; V gene: TRBV4-3; D gene: TRBD1; CDR3 DNA: TGCGCCAGCAGCCAAGATTTGTCAGGGGGCCCCTATGGCTACACCTTC; CDR3 protein: CASSQDLSGGPYGYTF
J gene: TRBJ1-5; clone size: NA; V gene: TRBV5-5; D gene: TRBD1; CDR3 DNA: TGTGCCAGCAGGTCCGACAGGGGGCAAGGCCAGCCCCAGCATTTT; CDR3 protein: CASRSDRGQGQPQHF
J gene: TRBJ1-1; clone size: NA; V gene: TRBV7-8; D gene: NA; CDR3 DNA: TGTGCCAGCAGCTTAGATCGGGTCCCTAACACTGAAGCTTTCTTT; CDR3 protein: CASSLDRVPNTEAFF
J gene: TRBJ1-2; clone size: NA; V gene: TRBV19; D gene: TRBD1; CDR3 DNA: TGTGCCAGTAAGGAATACAGGGGAATCGATGGCTACACCTTC; CDR3 protein: CASKEYRGIDGYTF
J gene: TRBJ2-1; clone size: few; V gene: TRBV19; D gene: TRBD2; CDR3 DNA: TGTGCCAGTAGTTTGGGCGGGAGTATAAATGAGCAGTTCTTC; CDR3 protein: CASSLGGSINEQFF
J gene: TRBJ2-4; clone size: NA; V gene: TRBV29-1; D gene: TRBD2; CDR3 DNA: TGCAGCGTTGAAGATTGGGCGGGGGGTACAAACATTCAGTACTTC; CDR3 protein: CSVEDWAGGTNIQYF